This entry lists 3 T cell receptor beta chains sequenced from one sample in a study of molecular identifiers for immune sequencing clone quantification. MiXCR, run by TCRdb on the PCR reads, gives a single entry per CDR3 protein. The table lists about 640,000 distinct CDR3 sequences, less than 20% of them singletons. The sample was naive CD8+ T cells from blood, with Jurkat cell RNA spiked in. The subset is: FACS-sorted CD8+CD4-CCR7+CD45RA+ naive T cells. The receptor set was obtained from a human donor in good health. Some libraries in this study had Jurkat cell RNA spiked in.

With respect to this clonotype: Being one base from a much bigger clone, this may be a read error. The J gene is TRBJ2-2, the V gene TRBV3-1; 8 bases agree with TRBD2. This CDR3 has 17 residues. The germline gives CDR1 LGHDT, CDR2 YNNKEL (reference sequence). The CDR3 coding sequence is TGTGCCAGCAGCCAAGATGGACAGCGGGGGTACACCGGGGGGCTGTTTTTT. Encoded protein: CASSQDGQRGYTGGLFF. Full variable domain (outside the CDR3, taken from reference TRBV3-1 and TRBJ2-2): DTAVSQTPKYLVTQMGNDKSIKCEQNLGHDTMYWYKQDSKKFLKIMFSYNNKELIINETVPNRFSPKSPDKAHLNLHINSLELGDSAVYFCASSQDGQRGYTGGLFFGEGSRLTVL.

This clonotype was found once. This may be a read error, as it is one base from a much larger clone. CDR3 region: CASSIAGGNTRNIQYF. The CDR3 DNA follows: TGTGCCAGTAGTATAGCTGGGGGCAACACCAGAAACATTCAGTACTTC. The chain couples TRBV19 to TRBJ2-4, with D possibly matching TRBD1 (6 bases). The CDR3 is 16 residues long. Trimming removed 1 base at V and 6 bases at J, with 16 bases between. Germline assignment: CDR1 LNHDA and CDR2 SQIVND (reference sequence).

This clonotype was counted many times. J is TRBJ2-2 and V is TRBV30; D is undetermined. The CDR3 sequence is 13 residues long. The ends were cut back, 6 bases at V and 0 bases at J, with 8 bases in the middle. Germline CDR1 and CDR2: GTSNPN and SVGIG (reference sequence). CDR3 nucleotide sequence: TGTGCCTGCCTGCTAACGAACACCGGGGAGCTGTTTTTT. It is translated as CACLLTNTGELFF.